What follows are 10 T cell receptor beta chains derived from one specimen sequenced in a study of PD-L1 blockade in urothelial cancer. The time point: peripheral blood 6 weeks after treatment start. Sequenced by immunoSEQ multiplex PCR; TCRdb stores in-frame clones only, minus some. The sample has about 120,000 clones, 85% to 95% seen once. Specimen: PBMCs, collected around atezolizumab (anti-PD-L1) treatment. These receptors were collected from a man aged 55 to 70 with urothelial cancer.

This chain's CDR3 is CASRIQGFGYEQYF. DNA of the CDR3: TGTGCCAGCAGAATACAGGGGTTTGGTTACGAGCAGTACTTC. The V call is TRBV28, the J call TRBJ2-7; 7 positions match TRBD1. The V gene's germline CDR1 is MDHEN and CDR2 SYDVKM. The CDR3 contains 14 residues. The V and J ends lost 6 bases and 4 bases, in that order; junction bases with no gene match: 9.

The genes are TRBV5-4 and TRBJ2-5; D is undetermined. The V gene's germline CDR1 is SGHNT and CDR2 YYREEE (reference sequence). The CDR3 extends over 14 amino acids. Trimming removed 5 bases from V and 4 bases from J, with 15 bases in between. The DNA for the CDR3 is TGTGCCAGCAGTGTTCCGATGAGTAGAGAGACCCAGTACTTC. Its protein product is CASSVPMSRETQYF.

The chain couples TRBV6-1 to TRBJ2-1; 7 bases line up with TRBD1. CDR1 is MNHNS and CDR2 is SASEGT in the germline V gene. The CDR3 totals 13 residues. Trimming at V came to 6 bases and at J to 7 bases, leaving 6 bases not matched to a gene. CDR3 in DNA: TGTGCCAGCAGCGTGGGACAGCGGAATGAGCAGTTCTTC. Protein sequence: CASSVGQRNEQFF.

The chain carries TRBV6-1 and TRBJ2-7, with 9 bases aligning to TRBD1. Germline V gene sequence: CDR1 MNHNS, CDR2 SASEGT. Germline trimming cut 7 bases from V and 2 bases from J; bases unmatched to any gene: 9. This CDR3 contains 15 residues. The DNA for the CDR3 is TGTGCCAGCAACAGCCGGGACAGGGCCACCTACGAGCAGTACTTC. Its protein is CASNSRDRATYEQYF.

The rearrangement joins TRBV5-5 to TRBJ2-5; tentatively, D is TRBD2 (6 bases). Per the germline V gene, CDR1 is SGHKS and CDR2 is YYEKEE (reference sequence). CDR3 length: 14 residues. Trimming shortened V by 2 bases and J by 5 bases, and 13 bases separated the two germline ends. Written as DNA, the CDR3 is TGTGCCAGCAGCTTAATGGGGACTGATGAGACCCAGTACTTC. Protein: CASSLMGTDETQYF.

This chain connects TRBV7-2 to TRBJ2-1; D is undetermined. V dropped 4 bases and J dropped 0 bases, with 7 bases sitting between them. The CDR3 has 14 residues. Germline V gene sequence: CDR1 SGHTA, CDR2 FQGNSA. The CDR3 reads CASSSPSSYNEQFF. DNA for the CDR3: TGTGCCAGCAGCTCGCCGAGCTCCTACAATGAGCAGTTCTTC.

The rearrangement joins TRBV5-4 to TRBJ1-1, with 9 bases fitting TRBD1. Germline-derived CDR1 and CDR2 are SGHNT and YYREEE (reference sequence). This CDR3 is built from 14 residues. The J segment lost 7 bases and the V segment lost 4 bases, leaving 8 bases of the junction unmatched. Written as DNA, the CDR3 is TGTGCCAGCAGCGCCGGGACAGGGCCCCTTGAAGCTTTCTTT. This sequence encodes CASSAGTGPLEAFF. Based on the CDR3 plus reference TRBV5-4 and TRBJ1-1, the full variable domain is ETGVTQSPTHLIKTRGQQVTLRCSSQSGHNTVSWYQQALGQGPQFIFQYYREEENGRGNFPPRFSGLQFPNYSSELNVNALELDDSALYLCASSAGTGPLEAFFGQGTRLTVV.

This chain joins TRBV18 and TRBJ2-7; 14 positions agree with TRBD2. Germline-derived CDR1 and CDR2 are KGHSH and LQKENI. The CDR3 totals 16 residues. The V gene end was trimmed by 0 bases and the J gene end by 7 bases; junction bases not matched to a gene: 5. Here the CDR3 reads CASSPPGTSGRGEQYF. As DNA, the CDR3 is TGTGCCAGCTCACCACCCGGGACTAGCGGGAGAGGTGAGCAGTACTTC. Complete variable domain (other parts from reference TRBV18 and TRBJ2-7): NAGVMQNPRHLVRRRGQEARLRCSPMKGHSHVYWYRQLPEEGLKFMVYLQKENIIDESGMPKERFSAEFPKEGPSILRIQQVVRGDSAAYFCASSPPGTSGRGEQYFGPGTRLTVT.

The sample holds a few counts of this clone. The rearrangement joins TRBV19 to TRBJ1-5; D remains unclear. Trimming left V 1 base short and J 6 bases short, with 4 bases between. Germline V gene data show CDR1 as LNHDA and CDR2 as SQIVND (reference sequence). The CDR3 is 12 amino acids. The CDR3 reads CASSIVGQPQHF. In DNA, the CDR3 is TGTGCCAGTAGTATAGTCGGTCAGCCCCAGCATTTT.

This chain links TRBV30 with TRBJ1-2; a possible D gene is TRBD1 (5 bases). V gave up 0 bases and J gave up 2 bases, with 13 bases separating them. This CDR3 contains 15 residues. CDR1 GTSNPN and CDR2 SVGIG come from the germline V gene (reference sequence). The DNA for the CDR3 is TGTGCCTGGAGTGTACCTGGGGCTCGGAACTATGGCTACACCTTC. As protein: CAWSVPGARNYGYTF.